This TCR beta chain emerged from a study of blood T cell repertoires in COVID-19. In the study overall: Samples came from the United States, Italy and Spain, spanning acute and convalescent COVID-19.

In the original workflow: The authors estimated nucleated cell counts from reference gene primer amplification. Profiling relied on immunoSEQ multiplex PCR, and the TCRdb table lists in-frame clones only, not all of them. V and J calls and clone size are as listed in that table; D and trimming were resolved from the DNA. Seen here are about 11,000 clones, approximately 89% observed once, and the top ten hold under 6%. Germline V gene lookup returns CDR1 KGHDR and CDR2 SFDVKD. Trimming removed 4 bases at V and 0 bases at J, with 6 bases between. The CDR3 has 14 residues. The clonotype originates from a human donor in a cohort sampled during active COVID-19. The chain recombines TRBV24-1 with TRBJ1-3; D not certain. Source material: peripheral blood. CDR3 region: CATSDPISGNTIYF. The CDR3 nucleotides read TGTGCCACCAGTGACCCCATCTCTGGAAACACCATATATTTT.